Listed below are T cell receptor beta chains from one sample, sequenced in a study of neoadjuvant anti-PD-1 for oral cavity cancer. Profiling relied on immunoSEQ multiplex PCR, and the TCRdb table lists in-frame clones only, not all of them. The repertoire holds 13,000 to 15,000 clones, with 60% to 80% as singletons. Material: PBMCs, obtained after nivolumab (anti-PD-1) treatment. The receptors stem from a person between 40 and 80 years old with oral cavity squamous cell carcinoma. Both conserved end residues are part of each CDR3. A D gene is named only where the DNA matches it firmly.

CASSKMGGYGTDTQYF,TRBD2,TRBV19,TRBJ2-3
CASGYGSQHTEAFF,.,TRBV5-1,TRBJ1-1
CASSLGGSLSNQPQHF,.,TRBV5-6,TRBJ1-5
CASSFLGTEAFF,.,TRBV27,TRBJ1-1
CASSLNSNIQYF,.,TRBV5-4,TRBJ2-4
CASSPGQGLRELFF,TRBD1,TRBV27,TRBJ2-2
CASSLVGGENTEAFF,TRBD1,TRBV13,TRBJ1-1
CASRRPGYGYTF,.,TRBV6-5,TRBJ1-2
CASHRGPWETQYF,TRBD1,TRBV2,TRBJ2-5
CASSFNGAVTGELFF,.,TRBV7-9,TRBJ2-2
CASSFGRGLIYEQYF,TRBD1,TRBV5-1,TRBJ2-7
CASSYLGGTGQTEAFF,TRBD1,TRBV6-6,TRBJ1-1
CASSPLAGEYTDTQYF,TRBD2,TRBV7-7,TRBJ2-3
CASSQEGGNLYEQYF,.,TRBV4-1,TRBJ2-7
CASSLGTAGETQYF,.,TRBV7-2,TRBJ2-5
CASRAKGLISYNEQFF,.,TRBV6-4,TRBJ2-1
CASSSTPGGPISAFF,TRBD1,TRBV6-5,TRBJ1-1
CASSQGREVYEQYF,TRBD2,TRBV4-1,TRBJ2-7
CASSPVGSHTEAFF,.,TRBV18,TRBJ1-1
CASSQARDWSSYNEQFF,.,TRBV11-3,TRBJ2-1
CASSSQGGSTEAFF,TRBD1,TRBV5-4,TRBJ1-1
CASSVGQLEEFF,TRBD1,TRBV25-1,TRBJ2-1
CASTDDSSYEQYF,.,TRBV7-9,TRBJ2-7
CAWSVGGPVNTEAFF,.,TRBV30,TRBJ1-1
CASARTEGAEAFF,.,TRBV10-2,TRBJ1-1
CASSLFASEETQYF,.,TRBV27,TRBJ2-5
CASSGMTGEEDEKLFF,TRBD1,TRBV5-6,TRBJ1-4
CASRHPLGGPGRYARYEQYF,.,TRBV27,TRBJ2-7
CASSSPLTGNTEAFF,.,TRBV5-1,TRBJ1-1
CASSQGDVSYEQYF,.,TRBV4-2,TRBJ2-7